Shown below are 14 T cell receptor beta chains from a single sample sequenced in a study of blood T cell repertoires in COVID-19. Here immunoSEQ multiplex PCR was the method, and the copy in TCRdb shows in-frame clones only, minus some. The sample records about 76,000 clones, 75% to 90% being singletons. The sample was peripheral blood. These receptors were taken from a human donor in a cohort sampled during active COVID-19.

The V gene is TRBV27, the J gene TRBJ2-3; 12 bases align to TRBD2. The CDR3 sequence is 17 residues long. The V and J ends lost 6 bases and 0 bases, in that order; junction bases with no gene match: 7. Germline V gene lookup returns CDR1 MNHEY and CDR2 SMNVEV (reference sequence). The CDR3 sequence: CASRRLAGVSSTDTQYF. The DNA for the CDR3 is TGTGCCAGCAGGAGACTAGCGGGGGTTTCTAGCACAGATACGCAGTATTTT.

The chain joins TRBV6-2 or TRBV6-3 to TRBJ2-7; D remains ambiguous. Trimming left V 0 bases short and J 6 bases short, with 3 bases between. This CDR3 is 11 amino acids long. The germline gives CDR1 MNHEY, CDR2 SVGEGT. In nucleotides, the CDR3 is TGTGCCAGCAGTTACTCGAGCGAGCAGTACTTC. This codes for CASSYSSEQYF.

The chain joins TRBV6-4 to TRBJ2-2; no reliable D call. CDR3 length: 14 amino acids. CDR1 MRHNA and CDR2 SNTAGT come from the germline V gene. Trimming left V 2 bases short and J 3 bases short, with 7 bases between. The CDR3 here is CASSDELYTGELFF. CDR3 coding DNA: TGTGCCAGCAGTGACGAGTTATACACCGGGGAGCTGTTTTTT.

This clone was counted a single time. This CDR3 is CARSNWDRIEDTQYF. Here the CDR3 DNA reads TGTGCCAGAAGCAATTGGGACAGGATCGAAGATACGCAGTATTTT. This chain connects TRBV5-3 to TRBJ2-3; 8 bases fit TRBD1. TRBV5-3 falls under the ORF class, with uncertain function. The CDR3 consists of 15 residues. V dropped 4 bases and J dropped 5; count of bases not matched to a gene: 9.

This clone was detected once. V gene TRBV18 combines with J gene TRBJ1-6, with D possibly matching TRBD1 (6 bases). V was pared by 3 bases and J by 5 bases, with 8 bases between. Per the germline V gene, CDR1 is KGHSH and CDR2 is LQKENI. The CDR3 contains 14 residues. In nucleotides, the CDR3 is TGTGCCAGCTCACCCGGACAGAATAATTCACCCCTCCACTTT. Translating gives CASSPGQNNSPLHF.

This chain joins TRBV4-2 and TRBJ1-1, with D possibly TRBD1 on 6 matching bases. From germline, CDR1 is LGHNA and CDR2 YNFKEQ. This CDR3 comprises 14 residues. V lost 7 bases and J 5 bases, leaving 17 bases between the germline ends. The CDR3 region has the DNA TGTGCCAGCACTGGGTGGGGGCGGAATACTGAAGCTTTCTTT. It codes for CASTGWGRNTEAFF.

The J gene is TRBJ1-2, the V gene TRBV27; the D is unclear. Germline V lookup: CDR1 MNHEY, CDR2 SMNVEV (reference sequence). CDR3 length: 13 residues. V lost 2 bases, J lost 1 base, and 5 bases lay in between. CDR3 nucleotides: TGTGCCAGCAGTTTACGAGATAACTATGGCTACACCTTC. Its protein product is CASSLRDNYGYTF.

The rearrangement joins TRBV28 to TRBJ2-5; 12 nucleotides agree with TRBD2. Germline CDR1 and CDR2: MDHEN and SYDVKM. With 5 bases clipped from V and 5 bases from J, the junction kept 12 bases outside the gene matches. This CDR3 is built from 17 residues. This chain's CDR3 is CASSDLAGGPFGETQYF. The CDR3 DNA reads TGTGCCAGCAGTGATCTAGCGGGAGGGCCTTTCGGCGAGACCCAGTACTTC.

V and J are TRBV6-6 and TRBJ2-1, with 10 nucleotides matching TRBD1. The CDR3 extends over 15 amino acids. V lost 6 bases to trimming and J lost 0 bases; unmatched junction nucleotides: 2. Germline-derived CDR1 and CDR2 are MNHNY and SVGAGI (reference sequence). CDR3: CASSWTGGSYNEQFF. CDR3 coding DNA: TGTGCCAGCAGCTGGACAGGGGGCTCCTACAATGAGCAGTTCTTC.

The rearrangement links TRBV2 to TRBJ2-5; D perhaps matches TRBD1 (6 bases). The CDR3 loop spans 13 amino acids. V was trimmed by 5 bases and J by 0 bases, leaving 7 bases between them. In germline, CDR1 is SNHLY, CDR2 FYNNEI. CDR3 protein: CASSWDNQETQYF. The CDR3, as DNA: TGTGCCAGCAGTTGGGACAACCAAGAGACCCAGTACTTC.

The rearrangement joins TRBV28 to TRBJ2-1; TRBD2 agrees at 11 bases. Germline values: CDR1 MDHEN, CDR2 SYDVKM. J was trimmed by 8 bases and V by 5 bases; bases with no gene match: 11. This CDR3 region has 16 residues. CDR3: CASSPLYSGRVDEQFF. Written as DNA, the CDR3 is TGTGCCAGCAGTCCCCTATATAGCGGGAGGGTGGATGAGCAGTTCTTC.

The chain carries TRBV4-2 and TRBJ1-6; 8 bases map to TRBD1. CDR3 length: 18 amino acids. After removal of 4 bases from V and 1 base from J, the junction contained 9 bases not matched to a gene. Per germline, CDR1 LGHNA and CDR2 YNFKEQ. The CDR3 sequence is CASSLGQDSGSYNSPLHF. In DNA form, the CDR3 reads TGTGCCAGCAGCCTGGGACAGGACTCGGGGTCCTATAATTCACCCCTCCACTTT.

The CDR3 nucleotides read TGTGCCAGCAGTTTTGGACTAGGCGGCTCTGGGGCCAACGTCCTGACTTTC. Protein: CASSFGLGGSGANVLTF. The chain links TRBV6-2 or TRBV6-3 to TRBJ2-6; 7 nucleotides match TRBD2. Germline V gene lookup returns CDR1 MNHEY and CDR2 SVGEGT. Trimming took 4 bases from V and 0 from J; bases not matched to a gene: 6. The CDR3 has 17 residues.

The chain employs TRBV5-6 and TRBJ2-7, with D tentatively TRBD1 (5 bases). This CDR3 is built from 14 residues. From germline, CDR1 is SGHDT and CDR2 YYEEEE. The ends were cut back, 0 bases at V and 5 bases at J, with 12 bases in the middle. The CDR3 DNA follows: TGTGCCAGCAGCTTGGGGCAGGGATCCCACGAGCAGTACTTC. Its protein product is CASSLGQGSHEQYF.